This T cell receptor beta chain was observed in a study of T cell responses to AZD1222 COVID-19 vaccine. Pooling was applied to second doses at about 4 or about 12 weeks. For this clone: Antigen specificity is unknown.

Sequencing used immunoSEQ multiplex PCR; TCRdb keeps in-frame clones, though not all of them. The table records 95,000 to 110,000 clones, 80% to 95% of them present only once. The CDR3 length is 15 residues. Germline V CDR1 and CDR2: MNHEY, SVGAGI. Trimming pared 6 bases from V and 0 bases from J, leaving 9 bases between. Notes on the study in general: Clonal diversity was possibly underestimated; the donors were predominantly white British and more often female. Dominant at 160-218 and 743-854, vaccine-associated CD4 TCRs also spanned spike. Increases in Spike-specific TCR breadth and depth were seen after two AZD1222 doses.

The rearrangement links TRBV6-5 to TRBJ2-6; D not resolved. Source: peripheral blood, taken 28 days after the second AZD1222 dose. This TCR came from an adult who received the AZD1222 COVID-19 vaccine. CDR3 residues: CASRGASSGANVLTF. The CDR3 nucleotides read TGTGCCAGCAGAGGCGCGAGCTCTGGGGCCAACGTCCTGACTTTC.